Below are 8 T cell receptor beta chains sequenced from a single sample in a study of blood T cell repertoires in COVID-19. TCRdb keeps only in-frame clones here, not all; method: immunoSEQ multiplex PCR. The data hold 100,000 to 150,000 clones, with 86% observed a single time. Sequencing input: PBMCs or T cells enriched from blood (not recorded which). Source of these receptors: a woman between 50 and 59 years old who had recovered from COVID-19.

Only one count was recorded for this clone. The gene calls are TRBV3-1 (or the pseudogene TRBV3-2) and TRBJ1-5; D is unclear. The CDR3 runs to 17 residues. Trimming stripped 1 base from V and 0 bases from J, with 13 bases between. CDR1 LGHDT and CDR2 YNNKEL come from the germline V gene (reference sequence). CDR3 in DNA: TGTGCCAGCAGCCAAGGTTACAGCGACTATAGCAATCAGCCCCAGCATTTT. It yields the protein CASSQGYSDYSNQPQHF.

For this clone: One end of the junction is discordant with germline, which a read error may explain. The chain has TRBV4-1 and TRBJ2-7; the D gene is possibly TRBD2 (6 bases). The germline gives CDR1 MGHRA, CDR2 YSYEKL. The CDR3 is made up of 16 amino acids. CDR3 protein: CASSQDGEGLPYGQYF. The CDR3 region has the DNA TGCGCCAGCAGCCAAGATGGCGAGGGACTCCCCTACGGGCAGTACTTC.

The V call is TRBV19, the J call TRBJ2-1; D might be TRBD2 (5 bases). The CDR3 covers 14 residues. V shed 3 bases and J shed 3 bases, with 9 bases lying between them. Germline V gene data show CDR1 as LNHDA and CDR2 as SQIVND (reference sequence). The CDR3 nucleotides read TGTGCCAGTAGTATGGTCGGGGACTACAATGAGCAGTTCTTC. This sequence encodes CASSMVGDYNEQFF.

The chain joins TRBV11-2 to TRBJ2-7; 8 bases agree with TRBD1. The CDR3 sequence is 14 residues long. From germline, CDR1 is SGHAT and CDR2 FQNNGV. The V and J ends lost 6 bases and 3 bases, in that order; junction bases with no gene match: 7. The CDR3 loop reads CASRGTGRGYEQYF. The CDR3 DNA reads as TGTGCCAGCAGGGGGACAGGTAGGGGCTACGAGCAGTACTTC.

The chain recombines TRBV10-1 with TRBJ1-2; D is possibly TRBD1 (5 bases). The ends were cut back, 6 bases at V and 2 bases at J, with 10 bases in the middle. In germline, CDR1 is WNHNN, CDR2 SYGVQD (reference sequence). CDR3 length: 13 amino acids. As DNA, the CDR3 is TGCGCCAGCAGCGCGACAGCGAACTATGGCTACACCTTC. It is translated as CASSATANYGYTF.

V is TRBV24-1 and J is TRBJ1-3, with D tentatively TRBD1 (6 bases). The CDR3 has 15 amino acids. The V gene's germline CDR1 is KGHDR and CDR2 SFDVKD. Trimming took 4 bases from V and 1 from J, leaving 10 bases between them. The CDR3 sequence is CATSDLTGSGNTIYF. CDR3 coding DNA: TGTGCCACCAGTGACCTGACAGGATCTGGAAACACCATATATTTT.

The chain carries TRBV7-6 and TRBJ1-6; the D gene is possibly TRBD1 (5 bases). The CDR3 extends over 16 amino acids. V gave up 5 bases and J gave up 1 base, with 12 bases separating them. CDR1 and CDR2 from the germline V gene are SGHVS and FNYEAQ. The CDR3 reads CASSPGPASYNSPLHF. The CDR3 DNA reads as TGTGCCAGCAGCCCAGGGCCAGCGTCCTATAATTCACCCCTCCACTTT.

The gene calls are TRBV3-1 (or the pseudogene TRBV3-2) and TRBJ2-7, with D perhaps matching TRBD1 (5 bases). The V and J ends lost 4 bases and 2 bases respectively, with 9 bases between them. This CDR3 is built from 13 residues. CDR1 and CDR2 (germline): LGHDT, YNNKEL (reference sequence). The CDR3 nucleotides read TGTGCCAGCAGCCGGACATTGACCTACGAGCAGTACTTC. Translation: CASSRTLTYEQYF.